This T cell receptor (beta chain) was captured in a study of blood T cell repertoires in COVID-19. Study as a whole: Specimens from acute and convalescent COVID-19 originated in the United States, Italy and Spain. T cells, B-cell-depleted T cells, or PBMCs provided the cDNA or gDNA that served as material.

Profiling relied on immunoSEQ multiplex PCR, and the TCRdb table lists in-frame clones only, not all of them. The table lists some 150,000 clones, about nine tenths of them singletons. This CDR3 has 14 amino acids. CDR1 is SGHTA, CDR2 FQGTGA, per germline. The V end lost 3 bases, the J end lost 6 bases, and 9 bases lay between the germline ends. The receptor was isolated from a woman in her seventies with acute or convalescent COVID-19. Sequencing was performed on peripheral blood. J is TRBJ1-6 and V is TRBV7-3, with D perhaps matching TRBD1 (6 bases). The CDR3 is CASSLTGRNSPLHF. In DNA, the CDR3 is TGTGCCAGCAGCTTGACAGGACGTAATTCACCCCTCCACTTT. The entire variable domain, with the rest obtained from reference TRBV7-3 and TRBJ1-6, is as follows: GAGVSQTPSNKVTEKGKYVELRCDPISGHTALYWYRQSLGQGPEFLIYFQGTGAADDSGLPNDRFFAVRPEGSVSTLKIQRTERGDSAVYLCASSLTGRNSPLHFGNGTRLTVT.